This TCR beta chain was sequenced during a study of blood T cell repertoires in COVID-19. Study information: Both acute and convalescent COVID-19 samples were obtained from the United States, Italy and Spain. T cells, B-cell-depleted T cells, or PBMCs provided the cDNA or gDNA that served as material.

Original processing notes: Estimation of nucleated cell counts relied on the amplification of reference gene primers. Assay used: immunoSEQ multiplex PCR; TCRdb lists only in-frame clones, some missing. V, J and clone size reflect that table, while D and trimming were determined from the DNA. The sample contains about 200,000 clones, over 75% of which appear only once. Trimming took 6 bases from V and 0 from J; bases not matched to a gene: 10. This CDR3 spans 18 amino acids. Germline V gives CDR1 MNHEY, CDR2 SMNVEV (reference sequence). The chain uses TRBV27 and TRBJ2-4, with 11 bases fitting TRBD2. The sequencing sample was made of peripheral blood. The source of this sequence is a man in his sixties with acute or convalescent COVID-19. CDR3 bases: TGTGCCAGCAGAAAGACTAGCGGGGACGACCTAGCCAAAAACATTCAGTACTTC. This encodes CASRKTSGDDLAKNIQYF.